This entry is about one T cell receptor (beta chain). This entry belongs to a study of monozygotic twins with inflammatory bowel disease. The CDR3 consists of 14 residues. Germline V gene data show CDR1 as KGHDR and CDR2 as SFDVKD. TCRdb re-called the 5' RACE reads, yielding one record per CDR3 amino acid sequence without DNA. The specimen's table records about 130,000 distinct CDR3 sequences. The sample comprised blood. The rearrangement joins TRBV24-1 to TRBJ2-3; the D call from TCRdb, TRBD2, cannot be confirmed without DNA. The source of this sequence is a human donor with ulcerative colitis or Crohn's disease, or a healthy co-twin of an affected twin (not recorded which). The CDR3 loop is CATSGLAGTDTQYF.